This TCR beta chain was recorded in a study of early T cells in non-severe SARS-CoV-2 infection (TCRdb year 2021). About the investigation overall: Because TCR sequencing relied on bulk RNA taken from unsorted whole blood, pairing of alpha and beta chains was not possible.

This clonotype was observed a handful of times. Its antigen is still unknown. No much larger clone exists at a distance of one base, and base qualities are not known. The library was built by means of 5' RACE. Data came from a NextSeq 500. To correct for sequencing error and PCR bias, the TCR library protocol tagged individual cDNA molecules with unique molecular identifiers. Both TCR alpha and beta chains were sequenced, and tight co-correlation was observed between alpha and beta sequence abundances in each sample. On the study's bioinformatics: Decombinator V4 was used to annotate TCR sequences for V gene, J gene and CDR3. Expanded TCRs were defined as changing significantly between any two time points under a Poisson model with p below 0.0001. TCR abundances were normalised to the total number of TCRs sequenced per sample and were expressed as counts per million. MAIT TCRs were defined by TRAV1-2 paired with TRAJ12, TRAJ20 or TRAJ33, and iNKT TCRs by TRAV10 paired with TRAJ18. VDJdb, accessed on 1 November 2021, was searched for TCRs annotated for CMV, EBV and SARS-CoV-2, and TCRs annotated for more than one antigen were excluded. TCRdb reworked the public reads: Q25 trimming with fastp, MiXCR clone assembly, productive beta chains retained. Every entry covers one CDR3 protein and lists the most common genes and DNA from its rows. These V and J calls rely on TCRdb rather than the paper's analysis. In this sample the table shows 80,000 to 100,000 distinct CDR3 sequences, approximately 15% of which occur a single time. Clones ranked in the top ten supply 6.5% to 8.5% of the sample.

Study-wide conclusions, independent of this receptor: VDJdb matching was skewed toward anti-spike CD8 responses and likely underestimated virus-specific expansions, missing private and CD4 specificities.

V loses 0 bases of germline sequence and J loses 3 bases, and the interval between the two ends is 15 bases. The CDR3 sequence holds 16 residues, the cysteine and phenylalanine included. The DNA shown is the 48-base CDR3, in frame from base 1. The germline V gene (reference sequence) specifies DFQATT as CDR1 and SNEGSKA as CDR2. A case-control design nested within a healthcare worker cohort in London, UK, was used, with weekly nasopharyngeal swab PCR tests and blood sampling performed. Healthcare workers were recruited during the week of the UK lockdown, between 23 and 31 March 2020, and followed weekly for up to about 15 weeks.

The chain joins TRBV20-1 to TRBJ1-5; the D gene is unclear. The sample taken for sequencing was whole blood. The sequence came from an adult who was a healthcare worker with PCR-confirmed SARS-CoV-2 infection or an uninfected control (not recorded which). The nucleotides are TGCAGTGCTAGAGATGGTGCCATAGCCGCCAATCAGCCCCAGCATTTT. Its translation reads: CSARDGAIAANQPQHF.